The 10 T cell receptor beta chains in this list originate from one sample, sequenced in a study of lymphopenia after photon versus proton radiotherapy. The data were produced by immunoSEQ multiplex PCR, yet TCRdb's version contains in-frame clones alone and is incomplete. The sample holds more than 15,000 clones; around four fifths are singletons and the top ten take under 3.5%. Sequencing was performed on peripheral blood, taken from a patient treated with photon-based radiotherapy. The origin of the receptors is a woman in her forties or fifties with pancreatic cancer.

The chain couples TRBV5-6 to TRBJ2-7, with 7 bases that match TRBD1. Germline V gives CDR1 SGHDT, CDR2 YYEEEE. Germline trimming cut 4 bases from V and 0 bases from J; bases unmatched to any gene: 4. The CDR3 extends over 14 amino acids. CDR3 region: CASSQGQSSYEQYF. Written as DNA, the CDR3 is TGTGCCAGCAGCCAGGGACAGTCCTCCTACGAGCAGTACTTC.

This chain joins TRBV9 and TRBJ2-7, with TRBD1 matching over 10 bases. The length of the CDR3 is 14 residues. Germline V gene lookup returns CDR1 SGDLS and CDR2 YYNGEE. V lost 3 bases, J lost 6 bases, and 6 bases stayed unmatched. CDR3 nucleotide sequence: TGTGCCAGCAGCGCTCCGGGACAGGGGCTCGAGCAGTACTTC. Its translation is CASSAPGQGLEQYF.

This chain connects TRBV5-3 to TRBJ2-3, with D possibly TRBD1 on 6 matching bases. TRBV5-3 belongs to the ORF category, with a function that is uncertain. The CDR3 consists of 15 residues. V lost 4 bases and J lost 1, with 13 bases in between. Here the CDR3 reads CARSTGTTRTDTQYF. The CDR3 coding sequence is TGTGCCAGAAGCACGGGGACAACGCGCACAGATACGCAGTATTTT.

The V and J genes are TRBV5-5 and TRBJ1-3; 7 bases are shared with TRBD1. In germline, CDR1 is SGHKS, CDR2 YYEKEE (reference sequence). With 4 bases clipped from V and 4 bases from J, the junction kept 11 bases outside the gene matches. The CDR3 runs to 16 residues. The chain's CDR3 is CASSPIQGNGGNTIYF. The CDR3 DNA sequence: TGTGCCAGCAGCCCAATACAGGGGAACGGAGGAAACACCATATATTTT.

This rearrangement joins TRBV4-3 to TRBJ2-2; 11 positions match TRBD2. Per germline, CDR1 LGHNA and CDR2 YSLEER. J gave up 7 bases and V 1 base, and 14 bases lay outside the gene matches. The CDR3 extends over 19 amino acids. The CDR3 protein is CASSQAWLGLAGGGGELFF. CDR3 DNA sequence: TGCGCCAGCAGCCAAGCCTGGTTAGGCCTAGCGGGAGGCGGCGGGGAGCTGTTTTTT.

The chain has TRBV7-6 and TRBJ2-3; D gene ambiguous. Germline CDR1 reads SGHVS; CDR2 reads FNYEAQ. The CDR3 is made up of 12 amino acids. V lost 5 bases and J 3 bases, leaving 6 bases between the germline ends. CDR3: CASSLGTDTQYF. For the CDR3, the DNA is TGTGCCAGCAGCCTCGGAACAGATACGCAGTATTTT. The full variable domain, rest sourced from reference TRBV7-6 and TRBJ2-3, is GAGVSQSPRYKVTKRGQDVALRCDPISGHVSLYWYRQALGQGPEFLTYFNYEAQQDKSGLPNDRFSAERPEGSISTLTIQRTEQRDSAMYRCASSLGTDTQYFGPGTRLTVL.

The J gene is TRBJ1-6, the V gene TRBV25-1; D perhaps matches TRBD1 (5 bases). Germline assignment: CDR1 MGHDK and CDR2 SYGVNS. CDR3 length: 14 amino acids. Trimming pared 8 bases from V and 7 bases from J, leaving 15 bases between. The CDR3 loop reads CASGTGTENSPLHF. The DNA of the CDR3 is TGTGCCAGCGGTACCGGGACGGAGAATTCACCCCTCCACTTT.

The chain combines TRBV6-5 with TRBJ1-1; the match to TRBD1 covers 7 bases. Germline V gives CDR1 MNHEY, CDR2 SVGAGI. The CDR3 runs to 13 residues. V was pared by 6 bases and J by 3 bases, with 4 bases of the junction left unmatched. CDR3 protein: CASSLDRDTEAFF. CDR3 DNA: TGTGCCAGCAGCTTAGACAGGGACACTGAAGCTTTCTTT.

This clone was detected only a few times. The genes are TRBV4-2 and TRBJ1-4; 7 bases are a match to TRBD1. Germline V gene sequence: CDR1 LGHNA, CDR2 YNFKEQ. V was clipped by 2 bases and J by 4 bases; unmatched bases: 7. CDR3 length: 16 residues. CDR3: CASSQTGTENNEKLFF. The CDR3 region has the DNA TGTGCCAGCAGCCAAACCGGGACAGAGAATAATGAAAAACTGTTTTTT.

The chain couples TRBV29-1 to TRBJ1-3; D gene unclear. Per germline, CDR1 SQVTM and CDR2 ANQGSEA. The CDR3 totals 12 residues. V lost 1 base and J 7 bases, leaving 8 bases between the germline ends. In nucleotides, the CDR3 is TGCAGCGTTGAAGGGAACGGGAACACCATATATTTT. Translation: CSVEGNGNTIYF.